The TCR beta chain described here comes from a study of cytomegalovirus exposure and HLA in healthy donors. Assay used: immunoSEQ multiplex PCR; TCRdb lists only in-frame clones, some missing. The sample yields about 310,000 clones, approximately 85% seen once. Unmatched junction bases numbered 7, after V lost 1 base and J lost 2 bases. Germline CDR1 SGHTA, CDR2 FQGNSA. The CDR3 loop spans 17 amino acids. Details on this clone: Its target is unknown.

The donors were part of the validation cohort, which consisted of more than 90 subjects and was separate from the first cohort of several hundred subjects. General observations from the study: Specificity of a few CMV-associated chains for CMV antigens was verified in vitro. For cytomegalovirus status, the classifier reportedly gave diagnoses with high specificity and sensitivity.

This receptor was identified in a man aged 30 to 45 in good health and CMV-seronegative. The chain uses TRBV7-2 and TRBJ2-5; 10 bases are a match to TRBD2. Sequencing was performed on PBMCs. The CDR3 nucleotides are TGTGCCAGCAGCTTAGTGGTTAGCGGGGGGTATCAAGAGACCCAGTACTTC. It translates to CASSLVVSGGYQETQYF.